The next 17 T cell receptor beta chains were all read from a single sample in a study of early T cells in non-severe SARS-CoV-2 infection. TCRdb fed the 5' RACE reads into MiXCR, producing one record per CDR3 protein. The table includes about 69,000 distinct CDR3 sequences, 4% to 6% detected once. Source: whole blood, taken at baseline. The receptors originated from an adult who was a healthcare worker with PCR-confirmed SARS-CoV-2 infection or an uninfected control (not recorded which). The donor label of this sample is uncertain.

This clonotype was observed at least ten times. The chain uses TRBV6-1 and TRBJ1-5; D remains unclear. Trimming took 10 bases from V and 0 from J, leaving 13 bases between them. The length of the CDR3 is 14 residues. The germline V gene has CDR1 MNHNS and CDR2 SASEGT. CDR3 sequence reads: CATEKDNSNQPQHF. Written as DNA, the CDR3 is TGTGCCACCGAAAAAGACAATAGCAATCAGCCCCAGCATTTT.

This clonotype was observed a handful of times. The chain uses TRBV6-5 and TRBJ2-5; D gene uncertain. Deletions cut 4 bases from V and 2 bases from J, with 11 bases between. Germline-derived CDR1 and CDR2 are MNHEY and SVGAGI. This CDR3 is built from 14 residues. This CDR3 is CASSSGLGQETQYF. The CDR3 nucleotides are TGTGCCAGCAGTTCCGGTTTGGGGCAAGAGACCCAGTACTTC.

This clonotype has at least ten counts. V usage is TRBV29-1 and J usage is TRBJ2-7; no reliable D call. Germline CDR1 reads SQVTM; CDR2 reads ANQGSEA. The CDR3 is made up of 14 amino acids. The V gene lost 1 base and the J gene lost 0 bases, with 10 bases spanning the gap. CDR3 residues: CSVEGYASSYEQYF. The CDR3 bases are TGCAGCGTTGAAGGTTATGCCAGCTCCTACGAGCAGTACTTC.

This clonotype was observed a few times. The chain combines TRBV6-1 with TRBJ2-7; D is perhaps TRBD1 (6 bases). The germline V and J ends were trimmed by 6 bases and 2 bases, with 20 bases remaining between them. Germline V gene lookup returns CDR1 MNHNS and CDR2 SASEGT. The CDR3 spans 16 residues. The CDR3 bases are TGTGCCAGCAGCCCGAACGTGGGGGCAGGAGCCTACGAGCAGTACTTC. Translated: CASSPNVGAGAYEQYF.

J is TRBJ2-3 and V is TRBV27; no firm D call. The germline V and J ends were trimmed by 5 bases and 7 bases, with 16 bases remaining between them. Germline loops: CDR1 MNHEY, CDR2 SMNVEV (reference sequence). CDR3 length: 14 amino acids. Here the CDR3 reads CASSTNSFSHTQYF. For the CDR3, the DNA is TGTGCCAGCAGTACGAATAGCTTCAGTCATACGCAGTATTTT.

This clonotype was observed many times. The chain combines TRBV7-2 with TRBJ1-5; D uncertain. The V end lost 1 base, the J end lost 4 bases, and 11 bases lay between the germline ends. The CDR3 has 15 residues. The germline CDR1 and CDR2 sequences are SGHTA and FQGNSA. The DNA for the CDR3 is TGTGCCAGCAGCTTAGACCCAGCCCGGAATCAGCCCCAGCATTTT. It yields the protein CASSLDPARNQPQHF.

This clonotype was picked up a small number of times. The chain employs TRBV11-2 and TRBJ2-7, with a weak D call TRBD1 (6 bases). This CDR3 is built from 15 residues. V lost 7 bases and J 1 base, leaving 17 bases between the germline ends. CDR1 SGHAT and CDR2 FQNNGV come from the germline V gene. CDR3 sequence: CASTIRAGASYEQYF. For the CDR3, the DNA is TGTGCCAGCACCATTAGGGCAGGGGCTTCCTACGAGCAGTACTTC.

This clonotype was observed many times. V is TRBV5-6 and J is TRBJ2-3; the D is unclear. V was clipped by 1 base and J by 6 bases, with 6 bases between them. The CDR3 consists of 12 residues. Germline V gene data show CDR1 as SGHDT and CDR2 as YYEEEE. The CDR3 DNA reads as TGTGCCAGCAGCTTGAAGCAGGATACGCAGTATTTT. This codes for CASSLKQDTQYF.

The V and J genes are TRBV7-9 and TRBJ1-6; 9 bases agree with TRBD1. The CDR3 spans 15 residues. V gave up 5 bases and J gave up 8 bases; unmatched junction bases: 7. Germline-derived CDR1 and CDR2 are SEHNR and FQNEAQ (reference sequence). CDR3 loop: CASSPWTGADSPLHF. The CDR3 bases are TGTGCCAGCAGCCCCTGGACAGGGGCGGATTCACCCCTCCACTTT.

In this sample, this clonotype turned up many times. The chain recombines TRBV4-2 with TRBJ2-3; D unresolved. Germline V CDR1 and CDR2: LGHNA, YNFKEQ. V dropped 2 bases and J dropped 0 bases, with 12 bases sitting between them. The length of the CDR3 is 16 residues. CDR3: CASSQPTPMSTDTQYF. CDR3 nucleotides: TGTGCCAGCAGCCAACCCACTCCTATGAGCACAGATACGCAGTATTTT.

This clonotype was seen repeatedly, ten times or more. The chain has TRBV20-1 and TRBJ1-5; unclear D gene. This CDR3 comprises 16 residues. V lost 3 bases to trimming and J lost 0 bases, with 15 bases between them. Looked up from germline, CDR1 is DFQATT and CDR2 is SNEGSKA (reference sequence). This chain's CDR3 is CSASSGRTLSNQPQHF. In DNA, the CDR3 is TGCAGTGCTAGTAGTGGTCGGACCCTTAGCAATCAGCCCCAGCATTTT.

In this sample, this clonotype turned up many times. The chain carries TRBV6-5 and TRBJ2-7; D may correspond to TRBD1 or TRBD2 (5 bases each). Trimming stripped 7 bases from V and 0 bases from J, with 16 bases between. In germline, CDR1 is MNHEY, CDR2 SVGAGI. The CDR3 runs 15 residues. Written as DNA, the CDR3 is TGTGCCAGCACGAGCGCTGGGGGTAGCTCCTACGAGCAGTACTTC. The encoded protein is CASTSAGGSSYEQYF.

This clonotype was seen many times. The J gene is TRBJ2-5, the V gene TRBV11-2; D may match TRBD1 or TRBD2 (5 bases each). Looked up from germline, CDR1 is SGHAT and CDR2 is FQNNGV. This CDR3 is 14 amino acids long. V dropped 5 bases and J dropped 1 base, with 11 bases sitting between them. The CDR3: CASSPGTAQETQYF. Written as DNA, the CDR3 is TGTGCCAGCAGCCCTGGGACCGCCCAAGAGACCCAGTACTTC.

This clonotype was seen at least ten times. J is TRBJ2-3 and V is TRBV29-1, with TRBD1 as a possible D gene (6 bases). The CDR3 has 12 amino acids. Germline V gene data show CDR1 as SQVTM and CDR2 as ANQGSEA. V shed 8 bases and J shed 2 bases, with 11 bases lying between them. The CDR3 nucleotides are TGCAGCTCGTGGACAGACACAGATACGCAGTATTTT. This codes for CSSWTDTDTQYF.

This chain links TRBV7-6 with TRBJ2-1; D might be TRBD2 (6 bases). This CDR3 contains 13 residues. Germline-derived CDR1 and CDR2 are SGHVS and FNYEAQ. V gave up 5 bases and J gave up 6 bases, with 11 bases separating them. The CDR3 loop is CASSPAEGNEQFF. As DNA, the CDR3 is TGTGCCAGCAGCCCCGCGGAGGGCAATGAGCAGTTCTTC.

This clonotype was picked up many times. CDR3 protein: CASRGHLKNTEAFF. Written as DNA, the CDR3 is TGCGCCAGCAGGGGACACCTTAAGAACACTGAAGCTTTCTTT. The chain uses TRBV4-1 and TRBJ1-1; tentative D call: TRBD1 (6 bases). Trimming removed 6 bases from V and 1 base from J, with 12 bases in between. The germline gives CDR1 MGHRA, CDR2 YSYEKL. There are 14 residues in the CDR3.

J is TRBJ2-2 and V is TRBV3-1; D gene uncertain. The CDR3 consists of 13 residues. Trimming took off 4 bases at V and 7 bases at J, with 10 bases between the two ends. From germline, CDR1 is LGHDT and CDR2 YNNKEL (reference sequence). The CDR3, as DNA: TGTGCCAGCAGCCCCCTCCTGGGCGGGGAGCTGTTTTTT. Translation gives CASSPLLGGELFF.